This T cell receptor beta chain was sequenced for a study of high-grade serous ovarian cancer treatment subgroups. Tumor samples were taken before definitive surgery or chemotherapy. TCRdb's table, derived via immunoSEQ multiplex PCR, lists solely in-frame clones and lacks some. The sample lists about 4,400 clones; around 69% were seen once. This clone counts as large. The sample comprised tumor tissue. The TCR was taken from a human donor with high-grade serous ovarian cancer.

The CDR3 DNA is TGTGCCAGTAGTATAAGAGAGGTCCCCCAGCATTTT. It yields the protein CASSIREVPQHF. V usage is TRBV19 and J usage is TRBJ1-5; no reliable D call. The CDR3 has 12 residues. V lost 2 bases to trimming and J lost 10 bases, with 9 bases between them. The germline CDR1 and CDR2 sequences are LNHDA and SQIVND (reference sequence).